The 24 T cell receptor beta chains listed next were all sequenced from one sample in a study of shared clonotypes between healthy human individuals. Only in-frame clones appear in the TCRdb table, and some are missing; sequencing was by immunoSEQ multiplex PCR. The profile covers about 980,000 clones, with roughly 72% appearing a single time and around 1.4% taken by the ten largest. The sequenced material came from memory CD4+ T cells sorted from blood. The subset was: CD45RA-negative fraction. All receptors come from a man aged 18-30 years in good health.

This chain joins TRBV2 and TRBJ1-1; D call uncertain. The CDR3 runs to 15 residues. Trimming shortened V by 0 bases and J by 1 base, and 9 bases separated the two germline ends. Germline CDR1 and CDR2: SNHLY and FYNNEI. CDR3 sequence (DNA): TGTGCCAGCAGTGAAGCGCTATGGGGGAACACTGAAGCTTTCTTT. Translating gives CASSEALWGNTEAFF. Full variable domain (rest looked up from reference TRBV2 and TRBJ1-1): EPEVTQTPSHQVTQMGQEVILRCVPISNHLYFYWYRQILGQKVEFLVSFYNNEISEKSEIFDDQFSVERPDGSNFTLKIRSTKLEDSAMYFCASSEALWGNTEAFFGQGTRLTVV.

A note on this clone: The same CDR3 arises from other DNA sequences in this sample as well. This chain links TRBV6-5 with TRBJ1-1, with D perhaps matching TRBD1 (6 bases). V lost 4 bases to trimming and J lost 1 base, with 10 bases between them. Germline V gene sequence: CDR1 MNHEY, CDR2 SVGAGI. The CDR3 runs 14 residues. The CDR3 sequence is CASSSTGANTEAFF. Here the CDR3 DNA reads TGTGCCAGCAGTTCGACAGGAGCGAACACTGAAGCTTTCTTT.

The rearrangement uses TRBV6-1 and TRBJ1-1, with unresolved D. In germline, CDR1 is MNHNS, CDR2 SASEGT. The CDR3 loop spans 14 amino acids. The V end lost 6 bases, the J end lost 4 bases, and 15 bases lay between the germline ends. The chain's CDR3 is CASRAAGITTEAFF. The CDR3, as DNA: TGTGCCAGCAGAGCAGCCGGCATCACCACTGAAGCTTTCTTT.

The J gene is TRBJ1-5, the V gene TRBV18, with D hard to call. Trimming stripped 4 bases from V and 6 bases from J, with 10 bases between. The CDR3 totals 13 residues. The germline gives CDR1 KGHSH, CDR2 LQKENI. In DNA form, the CDR3 reads TGTGCCAGCTCACGAGGTCCCCCTCAGCCCCAGCATTTT. Protein: CASSRGPPQPQHF.

The table lists this clone with a count of one. The J gene is TRBJ2-2, the V gene TRBV4-2; 8 positions agree with TRBD2. This CDR3 is built from 18 residues. V was clipped by 0 bases and J by 0 bases; unmatched bases: 6. CDR1 LGHNA and CDR2 YNFKEQ come from the germline V gene. CDR3 nucleotide sequence: TGTGCCAGCAGCCAAGAGAGGATAGCGGGAACGAACACCGGGGAGCTGTTTTTT. The encoded protein is CASSQERIAGTNTGELFF.

On this clone: The sample has other DNA sequences that encode this CDR3 too. The chain combines TRBV19 with TRBJ1-1, with TRBD1 matching over 8 bases. With 5 bases clipped from V and 2 bases from J, the junction kept 1 base outside the gene matches. Germline V CDR1 and CDR2: LNHDA, SQIVND (reference sequence). CDR3 length: 13 residues. As DNA, the CDR3 is TGTGCCAGTAGTGACAGGGGAAACACTGAAGCTTTCTTT. Residues: CASSDRGNTEAFF. Together with reference TRBV19 and TRBJ1-1, the CDR3 gives the full variable domain: DGGITQSPKYLFRKEGQNVTLSCEQNLNHDAMYWYRQDPGQGLRLIYYSQIVNDFQKGDIAEGYSVSREKKESFPLTVTSAQKNPTAFYLCASSDRGNTEAFFGQGTRLTVV.

The chain combines TRBV27 with TRBJ1-6; D perhaps matches TRBD1 (6 bases). V was cut by 8 bases and J by 4 bases, with 18 bases left in between. CDR3 length equals 16 residues. The germline V gene has CDR1 MNHEY and CDR2 SMNVEV (reference sequence). DNA of the CDR3: TGTGCCAGCGCTGGGGGGGCACAGCATTATAATTCACCCCTCCACTTT. Translated: CASAGGAQHYNSPLHF.

The V gene is TRBV19, the J gene TRBJ2-7; TRBD1 matches 11 bases. With 5 bases clipped from V and 1 base from J, the junction kept 1 base outside the gene matches. This CDR3 region has 14 residues. The V gene's germline CDR1 is LNHDA and CDR2 SQIVND (reference sequence). This CDR3 reads CASSGTGGSYEQYF. CDR3 nucleotides: TGTGCCAGTAGTGGGACAGGGGGTTCCTACGAGCAGTACTTC.

On this clone itself: Other nucleotide sequences from this sample produce the same CDR3. The V call is TRBV15, the J call TRBJ1-6; no clear D gene. V was pared by 3 bases and J by 7 bases, with 4 bases between. In germline, CDR1 is LNHNV, CDR2 YYDKDF (reference sequence). The CDR3 is 12 residues long. The CDR3 protein is CATSRGNSPLHF. The DNA for the CDR3 is TGTGCCACCAGCAGGGGAAATTCACCCCTCCACTTT.

This clone was counted at least ten times. The chain is built from TRBV16 and TRBJ1-2, with D perhaps matching TRBD1 (6 bases). The CDR3 contains 15 residues. Per the germline V gene, CDR1 is KGHSY and CDR2 is FQNENV. Deletions cut 3 bases from V and 3 bases from J, with 14 bases between. CDR3 region: CASSHYRTVHYGYTF. The CDR3, as DNA: TGTGCCAGCAGCCACTACAGGACAGTTCACTATGGCTACACCTTC.

This sequence joins TRBV5-8 and TRBJ2-4; a possible D gene is TRBD1 (6 bases). This CDR3 region has 14 residues. Trimming shortened V by 4 bases and J by 8 bases, and 16 bases separated the two germline ends. From germline, CDR1 is SGHTS and CDR2 YDEGEE. CDR3 region: CASSREAQGHIQYF. The CDR3 nucleotides are TGTGCCAGCAGCCGGGAAGCTCAGGGGCACATTCAGTACTTC.

This clone was detected only a few times. This chain connects TRBV19 to TRBJ1-1, with 8 bases aligning to TRBD1. Germline V gene lookup returns CDR1 LNHDA and CDR2 SQIVND (reference sequence). Trimming cost V 3 bases and J 8 bases; bases outside gene matches: 14. The CDR3 is 16 amino acids. CDR3 protein: CASSMRQGSLRPEAFF. DNA of the CDR3: TGTGCCAGTAGTATGAGACAGGGGTCCTTAAGGCCAGAAGCTTTCTTT. The whole variable domain, remainder taken from reference TRBV19 and TRBJ1-1, is DGGITQSPKYLFRKEGQNVTLSCEQNLNHDAMYWYRQDPGQGLRLIYYSQIVNDFQKGDIAEGYSVSREKKESFPLTVTSAQKNPTAFYLCASSMRQGSLRPEAFFGQGTRLTVV.

The chain employs TRBV15 and TRBJ2-1; 10 nucleotides line up with TRBD2. The CDR3 has 17 residues. With 1 base clipped from V and 1 base from J, the junction kept 4 bases outside the gene matches. The germline V gene has CDR1 LNHNV and CDR2 YYDKDF (reference sequence). The CDR3 region is CATSRAPGLASYNEQFF. CDR3 nucleotides: TGTGCCACCAGCAGAGCCCCGGGACTAGCGTCCTACAATGAGCAGTTCTTC.

The CDR3 nucleotides read TGTGCCAGCAGCCCTGAGGGGGGTGGGACAAAAGAGACCCAGTACTTC. Amino acids: CASSPEGGGTKETQYF. The V gene is TRBV25-1, the J gene TRBJ2-5, with D perhaps being TRBD1 or TRBD2 (6 bases each). CDR3 length: 16 amino acids. The V and J ends lost 6 bases and 3 bases respectively, with 20 bases between them. Per the germline V gene, CDR1 is MGHDK and CDR2 is SYGVNS. Complete variable domain (other parts from reference TRBV25-1 and TRBJ2-5): EADIYQTPRYLVIGTGKKITLECSQTMGHDKMYWYQQDPGMELHLIHYSYGVNSTEKGDLSSESTVSRIRTEHFPLTLESARPSHTSQYLCASSPEGGGTKETQYFGPGTRLLVL.

This rearrangement joins TRBV19 to TRBJ2-1; 9 positions match TRBD1. Germline CDR1 LNHDA, CDR2 SQIVND (reference sequence). J was trimmed by 3 bases and V by 5 bases; bases with no gene match: 17. This CDR3 is built from 19 residues. CDR3 protein: CASSEKRREDRGRYNEQFF. The CDR3 region has the DNA TGTGCCAGTAGTGAAAAGCGACGCGAGGACAGGGGCCGCTACAATGAGCAGTTCTTC.

The J gene is TRBJ2-5, the V gene TRBV18; D perhaps matches TRBD2 (6 bases). CDR3 length: 16 residues. Germline assignment: CDR1 KGHSH and CDR2 LQKENI. The germline V and J ends were trimmed by 3 bases and 4 bases, with 18 bases remaining between them. CDR3 bases: TGTGCCAGCTCACCGAGCGGTCCGGGGGTGTCAGAGACCCAGTACTTC. Translating it yields CASSPSGPGVSETQYF.

The rearrangement uses TRBV9 and TRBJ1-5; tentatively, D is TRBD1 (6 bases). Trimming removed 0 bases at V and 5 bases at J, with 12 bases between. There are 15 residues in the CDR3. CDR1 is SGDLS and CDR2 is YYNGEE in the germline V gene. In DNA, the CDR3 is TGTGCCAGCAGCGTAGAAGGGGGAAAGGATCAGCCCCAGCATTTT. This encodes CASSVEGGKDQPQHF.

This chain links TRBV30 with TRBJ1-5; D gene unclear. The germline V gene has CDR1 GTSNPN and CDR2 SVGIG (reference sequence). The CDR3 has 13 amino acids. Trimming cost V 1 base and J 5 bases, with 9 bases left between them. In DNA, the CDR3 is TGTGCCTGGAGTGCGACTGGGGATCAGCCCCAGCATTTT. As protein: CAWSATGDQPQHF. Drawing the rest from reference TRBV30 and TRBJ1-5, the complete variable domain is SQTIHQWPATLVQPVGSPLSLECTVEGTSNPNLYWYRQAAGRGLQLLFYSVGIGQISSEVPQNLSASRPQDRQFILSSKKLLLSDSGFYLCAWSATGDQPQHFGDGTRLSIL.

The DNA for the CDR3 is TGTGCCAGCAGGTCTCTCACAGATACGCAGTATTTT. Its protein product is CASRSLTDTQYF. V usage is TRBV5-8 and J usage is TRBJ2-3; D is undetermined. Trimming took 5 bases from V and 2 from J, leaving 6 bases between them. The CDR3 runs 12 residues. Germline lookup yields CDR1 SGHTS and CDR2 YDEGEE.

In nucleotides, the CDR3 is TGTGCCAGCAGCGCTGGATTACGACTCAGTTCCGGTCCTAGGGAGCAGTACTTC. Protein: CASSAGLRLSSGPREQYF. The chain couples TRBV7-2 to TRBJ2-7, with D unclear. Germline CDR1 reads SGHTA; CDR2 reads FQGNSA. The V end was cut by 5 bases, the J end by 7 bases, with 30 bases between. CDR3 size: 18 residues.

This chain joins TRBV5-5 and TRBJ2-3; a possible D gene is TRBD1 (6 bases). Per germline, CDR1 SGHKS and CDR2 YYEKEE (reference sequence). This CDR3 spans 16 amino acids. With 4 bases removed from V and 0 bases from J, the gap between germline ends came to 15 bases. The CDR3 loop is CASSPGVGYSTDTQYF. CDR3 sequence (DNA): TGTGCCAGCAGCCCAGGGGTAGGGTACAGCACAGATACGCAGTATTTT.

The genes are TRBV11-3 and TRBJ2-1, with 12 bases lining up with TRBD1. J was trimmed by 10 bases and V by 2 bases; bases with no gene match: 9. Germline V gives CDR1 SGHNT, CDR2 YENEEA. The length of the CDR3 is 16 residues. The CDR3 spells CASSLLGTGGRGEQFF. For the CDR3, the DNA is TGTGCCAGCAGCTTACTAGGGACAGGGGGCCGGGGGGAGCAGTTCTTC.

V gene TRBV2 combines with J gene TRBJ2-1; a weak D match, TRBD2 (6 bases). This CDR3 region has 13 residues. V was pared by 6 bases and J by 8 bases, with 14 bases between. Germline CDR1 SNHLY, CDR2 FYNNEI. The chain's CDR3 is CASSWTRRDEQFF. The CDR3 DNA is TGTGCCAGCAGCTGGACGAGGAGGGATGAGCAGTTCTTC.

A few counts support this clone. The CDR3 nucleotides are TGTGCCAGCAACAAAAACGGGGGAAATTCACCCCTCCACTTT. Translation gives CASNKNGGNSPLHF. V usage is TRBV6-5 and J usage is TRBJ1-6, with a tentative D call TRBD1 (5 bases). V lost 7 bases and J lost 7, with 14 bases in between. The germline V gene encodes CDR1 MNHEY and CDR2 SVGAGI. This CDR3 is 14 amino acids long.